This TCR beta chain is drawn from a study of blood T cell repertoires in COVID-19. Study-level background: From T cells, B-cell-depleted T cells, or PBMCs came the material, which was cDNA or gDNA.

Per the germline V gene, CDR1 is MNHNY and CDR2 is SVGAGI (reference sequence). V shed 2 bases and J shed 13 bases, with 15 bases lying between them. The CDR3 runs 12 residues. This clone was recorded a few times. Patients at the Seattle site were enrolled during active infection and followed longitudinally. Per the study methods: Nucleated cell counts were estimated from reference gene primer amplification. Profiled with immunoSEQ multiplex PCR; TCRdb holds only in-frame clones, not every one. V, J and clone size reflect that table, while D and trimming were determined from the DNA. In the table there are around 260,000 clones, 91% of which are singletons.

The chain uses TRBV6-6 and TRBJ2-7, with D possibly TRBD1 on 6 matching bases. This TCR derives from a woman aged 25 to 45 with COVID-19, enrolled during active disease. The sequenced sample consisted of peripheral blood. The CDR3 reads CASSYRDNHHYF. The CDR3 DNA sequence: TGTGCCAGCAGTTACCGGGACAACCATCATTACTTC.